One and the same sample provided the 31 T cell receptor beta chains below, sequenced in a study of T cells in Graves' hyperthyroidism and ophthalmopathy (dated by TCRdb to between 2018 and 2020). The method was multiplex PCR. The listed sequencing device is Illumina HiSeq 2000. Amplification of TCR beta CDR3 regions was carried out from RNA transcripts. For the first round of RT-PCR on the TCR CDR3, the HTBI primer set was used together with the Qiagen OneStep RT-PCR kit. TCRdb reworked the public reads: Q25 trimming with fastp, MiXCR clone assembly, productive beta chains retained. Each CDR3 protein appears once, grouped with its most common genes and DNA. In this sample the table shows some 200,000 distinct CDR3 sequences, about a sixth of which occur a single time. Roughly 50% of the sample comes from the top ten. The sequencing input was blood. These receptors all come from a man aged 50 or older with Graves' hyperthyroidism.

The chain links TRBV12-3 or TRBV12-4 to TRBJ1-5; D unclear. The CDR3 is 13 residues long. Trimming shortened V by 5 bases and J by 4 bases, and 9 bases separated the two germline ends. CDR3 protein: CASSVELNQPQHF. The DNA of the CDR3 is TGTGCCAGCAGTGTGGAACTAAATCAGCCCCAGCATTTT.

This clonotype appeared many times. The V call is TRBV30, the J call TRBJ1-4, with D possibly matching TRBD1 (5 bases). Germline CDR1 is GTSNPN and CDR2 is SVGIG (reference sequence). V lost 3 bases to trimming and J lost 5 bases, with 10 bases between them. CDR3 length: 13 residues. CDR3 coding DNA: TGTGCCTGGAGACAGGCTGCAAATGAAAAACTGTTTTTT. This translates into CAWRQAANEKLFF.

The CDR3 reads CASSLDQGAYYNEQFF. The CDR3 nucleotides read TGTGCCAGCAGCTTGGATCAGGGGGCCTACTACAATGAGCAGTTCTTC. V gene TRBV5-6 combines with J gene TRBJ2-1, with 8 bases identical to TRBD1. Germline V CDR1 and CDR2: SGHDT, YYEEEE. This CDR3 comprises 16 residues. The V and J ends lost 0 bases and 3 bases, in that order; junction bases with no gene match: 5.

This clonotype was counted many times. The V gene is TRBV5-1, the J gene TRBJ2-3; TRBD2 matches 7 bases. The CDR3 loop spans 15 amino acids. The V segment lost 1 base and the J segment 2 bases; nucleotides outside the gene matches: 4. Per the germline V gene, CDR1 is SGHRS and CDR2 is YFSETQ. The chain's CDR3 is CASSLTSVITDTQYF. DNA of the CDR3: TGCGCCAGCAGCTTGACTAGCGTAATCACAGATACGCAGTATTTT.

This clonotype was seen at least ten times. The rearrangement joins TRBV28 to TRBJ2-4; no firm D call. Germline V CDR1 and CDR2: MDHEN, SYDVKM. Trimming took off 6 bases at V and 4 bases at J, with 10 bases between the two ends. The CDR3 has 13 residues. The CDR3 spells CASSRVFKNIQYF. Here the CDR3 DNA reads TGTGCCAGCAGCCGAGTCTTTAAAAACATTCAGTACTTC.

The chain links TRBV4-1 to TRBJ1-1; D gene uncertain. V was cut by 4 bases and J by 5 bases, with 20 bases left in between. The CDR3 consists of 16 residues. Germline CDR1 is MGHRA and CDR2 is YSYEKL. CDR3 DNA sequence: TGCGCCAGCAGCCTTCTTTGGACGGAGGGAGGAACTGAAGCTTTCTTT. Amino acids: CASSLLWTEGGTEAFF.

The J gene is TRBJ2-3, the V gene TRBV20-1; no reliable D call. CDR3 length: 16 residues. Trimming took off 2 bases at V and 4 bases at J, with 19 bases between the two ends. The V gene's germline CDR1 is DFQATT and CDR2 SNEGSKA (reference sequence). The CDR3 region is CSARPSSLSDPDTQYF. The CDR3 DNA reads TGCAGTGCTAGACCGTCGAGCCTTTCCGATCCAGATACGCAGTATTTT.

This clonotype appeared many times. The chain uses TRBV6-1 and TRBJ1-4; D possibly corresponds to TRBD1 (6 bases). Trimming cost V 6 bases and J 5 bases, with 13 bases left between them. The CDR3 contains 14 residues. Germline V lookup: CDR1 MNHNS, CDR2 SASEGT. In DNA, the CDR3 is TGTGCCAGCAGAGACAGGATCGGAAATGAAAAACTGTTTTTT. This sequence encodes CASRDRIGNEKLFF.

This clonotype came up many times. The chain carries TRBV11-2 and TRBJ2-3; 7 bases line up with TRBD1. V dropped 4 bases and J dropped 2; count of bases not matched to a gene: 9. CDR1 is SGHAT, CDR2 FQNNGV, per germline. There are 16 residues in the CDR3. This CDR3 reads CASSSQGQVVTDTQYF. The CDR3 DNA sequence: TGTGCCAGCAGCTCACAGGGGCAGGTGGTCACAGATACGCAGTATTTT.

This chain links TRBV11-2 with TRBJ2-7, with a weak D call TRBD2 (8 bases). This CDR3 is built from 15 residues. Trimming left V 5 bases short and J 6 bases short, with 20 bases between. CDR1 and CDR2 (germline): SGHAT, FQNNGV. The CDR3 loop reads CASSTPRGAGGEQYF. The CDR3 bases are TGTGCCAGCAGCACACCCAGGGGGGCGGGGGGCGAGCAGTACTTC.

The table lists this clonotype with many counts. DNA for the CDR3: TGTGCCAGCAGCCAAGTACAGCCCTATGGCTACACCTTC. Translating gives CASSQVQPYGYTF. This sequence joins TRBV3-1 and TRBJ1-2; D uncertain. CDR1 and CDR2 (germline): LGHDT, YNNKEL (reference sequence). This CDR3 has 13 residues. Trimming stripped 1 base from V and 4 bases from J, with 7 bases between.

The rearrangement uses TRBV12-5 and TRBJ1-4; D unclear. Germline CDR1 is LGHNT and CDR2 is FRNRAP. This CDR3 has 13 amino acids. V gave up 1 base and J gave up 10 bases, with 10 bases separating them. The DNA for the CDR3 is TGTGCTAGTGGTTTGGAGCCGGGCGGAAAACTGTTTTTT. Its protein product is CASGLEPGGKLFF.

This clonotype was counted ten times or more. V usage is TRBV11-1 and J usage is TRBJ2-7; TRBD1 is a possible D gene (8 bases). The CDR3 extends over 15 amino acids. V gave up 3 bases and J gave up 6 bases, with 18 bases separating them. Germline V gives CDR1 SGHAT, CDR2 FQDESV (reference sequence). The CDR3 coding sequence is TGTGCCAGCAGCTTGCAGGGGGCGGGAGTATCCGAGCAGTACTTC. Translation: CASSLQGAGVSEQYF. Complete variable domain (other parts from reference TRBV11-1 and TRBJ2-7): EAEVAQSPRYKITEKSQAVAFWCDPISGHATLYWYRQILGQGPELLVQFQDESVVDDSQLPKDRFSAERLKGVDSTLKIQPAELGDSAMYLCASSLQGAGVSEQYFGPGTRLTVT.

The chain links TRBV6-1 to TRBJ2-6; D tentatively fits TRBD1 or TRBD2 (5 bases each). CDR1 is MNHNS, CDR2 SASEGT, per germline. V shed 7 bases and J shed 2 bases, with 12 bases lying between them. The CDR3 has 15 amino acids. CDR3 region: CASKSGTTGANVLTF. DNA for the CDR3: TGTGCCAGCAAGTCGGGGACCACTGGGGCCAACGTCCTGACTTTC.

This chain joins TRBV5-1 and TRBJ2-2, with 9 nucleotides matching TRBD1. The CDR3 contains 14 residues. Germline V gene sequence: CDR1 SGHRS, CDR2 YFSETQ. The V and J ends lost 5 bases and 1 base, in that order; junction bases with no gene match: 0. This CDR3 is CASRDRGNTGELFF. CDR3 bases: TGCGCCAGCAGGGACAGGGGGAACACCGGGGAGCTGTTTTTT.

Ten or more counts support this clonotype. The genes are TRBV6-1 and TRBJ2-3, with 10 positions matching TRBD1. After removal of 2 bases from V and 1 base from J, the junction contained 6 bases not matched to a gene. Germline V gives CDR1 MNHNS, CDR2 SASEGT. The length of the CDR3 is 17 residues. The CDR3 DNA reads as TGTGCCAGCAGTGAACATCTAGGGACAGGGGGCACAGATACGCAGTATTTT. Its protein product is CASSEHLGTGGTDTQYF.

This clonotype was seen ten or more times. The chain has TRBV20-1 and TRBJ2-7, with 10 nucleotides matching TRBD2. Germline CDR1 is DFQATT and CDR2 is SNEGSKA (reference sequence). This CDR3 is 13 amino acids long. Trimming cost V 7 bases and J 1 base; bases outside gene matches: 4. The CDR3 coding sequence is TGCAGTGTTCGACTAGCGGGTTCCTACGAGCAGTACTTC. Amino acid sequence: CSVRLAGSYEQYF.

The CDR3 here is CASSSLRVQETQYF. The CDR3 DNA reads TGTGCCAGCAGCTCGTTACGGGTACAAGAGACCCAGTACTTC. The J gene is TRBJ2-5, the V gene TRBV11-2; no firm D call. Trimming removed 4 bases from V and 2 bases from J, with 11 bases in between. The germline gives CDR1 SGHAT, CDR2 FQNNGV. This CDR3 is 14 amino acids long. Using reference TRBV11-2 and TRBJ2-5 for the parts outside the CDR3, the full variable domain is EAGVAQSPRYKIIEKRQSVAFWCNPISGHATLYWYQQILGQGPKLLIQFQNNGVVDDSQLPKDRFSAERLKGVDSTLKIQPAKLEDSAVYLCASSSLRVQETQYFGPGTRLLVL.

This clonotype was seen many times. The chain carries TRBV5-4 and TRBJ2-1; 8 nucleotides align to TRBD2. The CDR3 has 14 residues. Germline assignment: CDR1 SGHNT and CDR2 YYREEE (reference sequence). The junction had 2 bases not matched to a gene; V was cut back by 0 bases and J by 6 bases. CDR3 nucleotides: TGTGCCAGCAGCTTGGAGCTAGCGGGCAATGAGCAGTTCTTC. Translation: CASSLELAGNEQFF.

This clonotype turned up a few times. The rearrangement uses TRBV5-6 and TRBJ2-5; tentatively, D is TRBD1 or TRBD2 (5 bases each). Germline V gene data show CDR1 as SGHDT and CDR2 as YYEEEE. This CDR3 comprises 14 residues. With 4 bases removed from V and 1 base from J, the gap between germline ends came to 11 bases. CDR3 region: CASSPGPFQETQYF. The DNA of the CDR3 is TGTGCCAGCAGCCCGGGACCGTTCCAAGAGACCCAGTACTTC.

The genes are TRBV6-2 or TRBV6-3 and TRBJ2-1; D is unresolved. V dropped 0 bases and J dropped 9 bases, with 9 bases sitting between them. CDR3 length: 13 amino acids. CDR1 and CDR2 from the germline V gene are MNHEY and SVGEGT. CDR3 bases: TGTGCCAGCAGTTACTCGGTGGGTAGTGAGCAGTTCTTC. Residues: CASSYSVGSEQFF.

This clonotype was counted only a few times. The V call is TRBV5-1, the J call TRBJ2-3; 8 nucleotides align to TRBD2. J was trimmed by 0 bases and V by 3 bases; bases with no gene match: 3. CDR1 is SGHRS and CDR2 is YFSETQ in the germline V gene. This CDR3 comprises 15 residues. The CDR3 DNA follows: TGCGCCAGCAGCTACATAGCGGGAAGCACAGATACGCAGTATTTT. This sequence encodes CASSYIAGSTDTQYF.

This clonotype was seen repeatedly, ten times or more. The chain uses TRBV28 and TRBJ1-2; D uncertain. Trimming stripped 7 bases from V and 9 bases from J, with 21 bases between. This CDR3 has 14 amino acids. CDR1 and CDR2 from the germline V gene are MDHEN and SYDVKM. For the CDR3, the DNA is TGTGCCAGCACCTTGAGGTCCGGGATCGGGCGCTACACCTTC. Amino acids: CASTLRSGIGRYTF.

This clonotype occurred many times. The chain uses TRBV12-3 or TRBV12-4 and TRBJ1-4, with a weak D call TRBD1 (6 bases). The CDR3 is 14 amino acids. V was shortened by 5 bases and J by 7 bases, with 14 bases between the two germline ends. CDR3 loop: CASSPGTPSEKLFF. The CDR3 region has the DNA TGTGCCAGCAGTCCCGGGACACCATCTGAAAAACTGTTTTTT.

There are many counts of this clonotype. The rearrangement uses TRBV20-1 and TRBJ2-7; the match to TRBD2 covers 8 bases. This CDR3 has 14 amino acids. Per germline, CDR1 DFQATT and CDR2 SNEGSKA (reference sequence). The V gene end was trimmed by 3 bases and the J gene end by 5 bases; junction bases not matched to a gene: 9. The CDR3 DNA follows: TGCAGTGCTAGGGGACCGGGACTAGTGCACGAGCAGTACTTC. It is translated as CSARGPGLVHEQYF.

In this sample, this clonotype turned up a few times. This chain uses TRBV6-5 with TRBJ1-4; 9 positions match TRBD1. Germline loops: CDR1 MNHEY, CDR2 SVGAGI. After removal of 2 bases from V and 5 bases from J, the junction contained 9 bases not matched to a gene. This CDR3 region has 17 residues. CDR3 DNA sequence: TGTGCCAGCAGTTACGGGGCAGGACAGGGGATGAATGAAAAACTGTTTTTT. Amino acids: CASSYGAGQGMNEKLFF.

The J gene is TRBJ2-6, the V gene TRBV6-1; D unresolved. Per the germline V gene, CDR1 is MNHNS and CDR2 is SASEGT. The CDR3 has 15 amino acids. V lost 1 base and J 1 base, leaving 5 bases between the germline ends. CDR3 sequence (DNA): TGTGCCAGCAGTGAAGGCTCGTCTGGGGCCAACGTCCTGACTTTC. It is translated as CASSEGSSGANVLTF.

The chain couples TRBV6-1 to TRBJ2-5; 11 bases match TRBD1. The junction had 6 bases not matched to a gene; V was cut back by 7 bases and J by 5 bases. The germline CDR1 and CDR2 sequences are MNHNS and SASEGT. The CDR3 covers 14 residues. The CDR3 region is CASTRTGGAETQYF. CDR3 DNA sequence: TGTGCCAGCACTAGGACAGGGGGCGCCGAGACCCAGTACTTC.

This clonotype occurred many times. The V call is TRBV18, the J call TRBJ1-1; D call uncertain. Germline CDR1 KGHSH, CDR2 LQKENI. Trimming removed 3 bases at V and 1 base at J, with 6 bases between. The CDR3 has 13 amino acids. CDR3 amino acids: CASSPAPNTEAFF. The DNA for the CDR3 is TGTGCCAGCTCACCGGCACCGAACACTGAAGCTTTCTTT.

The chain combines TRBV19 with TRBJ2-7, with D unclear. The germline V gene has CDR1 LNHDA and CDR2 SQIVND (reference sequence). The CDR3 runs to 13 residues. V lost 1 base and J 6 bases, leaving 10 bases between the germline ends. CDR3 sequence reads: CASSIVGSVEQYF. The CDR3 nucleotides read TGTGCCAGTAGTATAGTAGGATCCGTCGAGCAGTACTTC.

The genes are TRBV7-2 and TRBJ2-1, with D perhaps TRBD2 (5 bases). The J call may be in error: the DNA end matches TRBJ2-7 better. The CDR3 covers 15 residues. Germline CDR1 and CDR2: SGHTA and FQGNSA. CDR3 amino acids: CASSLTGGGRVEQYF. CDR3 nucleotide sequence: TGTGCCAGCAGCCTCACCGGAGGCGGGCGAGTTGAGCAGTACTTC.